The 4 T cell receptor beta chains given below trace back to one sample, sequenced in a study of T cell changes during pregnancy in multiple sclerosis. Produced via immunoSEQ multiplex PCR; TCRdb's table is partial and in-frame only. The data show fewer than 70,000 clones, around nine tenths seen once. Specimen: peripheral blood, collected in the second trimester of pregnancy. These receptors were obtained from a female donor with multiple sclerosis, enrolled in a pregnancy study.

The CDR3 reads CASSGRQIPKGISPLHF. As DNA, the CDR3 is TGTGCCAGCAGTGGGCGACAGATACCTAAGGGAATTTCACCCCTCCACTTT. This chain links TRBV6-1 with TRBJ1-6, with a weak D call TRBD1 (5 bases). The CDR3 length is 17 residues. V shed 4 bases and J shed 9 bases, with 22 bases lying between them. CDR1 and CDR2 (germline): MNHNS, SASEGT.

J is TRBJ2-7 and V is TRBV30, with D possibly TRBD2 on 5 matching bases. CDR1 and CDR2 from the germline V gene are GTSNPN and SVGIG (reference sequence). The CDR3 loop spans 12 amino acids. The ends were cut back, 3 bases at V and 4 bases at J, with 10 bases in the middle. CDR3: CAWSRDYYEQYF. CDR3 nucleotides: TGTGCCTGGAGCCGGGATTATTACGAGCAGTACTTC.

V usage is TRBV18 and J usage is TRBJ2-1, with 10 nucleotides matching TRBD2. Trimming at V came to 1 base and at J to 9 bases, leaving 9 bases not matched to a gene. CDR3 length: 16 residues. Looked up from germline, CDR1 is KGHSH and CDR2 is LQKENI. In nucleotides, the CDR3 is TGTGCCAGCTCACCACGCCCTAGCGGGAGCGGCGGTGAGCAGTTCTTC. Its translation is CASSPRPSGSGGEQFF.

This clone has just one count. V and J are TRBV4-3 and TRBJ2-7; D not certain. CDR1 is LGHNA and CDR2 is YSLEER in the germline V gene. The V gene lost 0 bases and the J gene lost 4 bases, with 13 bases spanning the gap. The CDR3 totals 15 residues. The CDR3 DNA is TGCGCCAGCAGCCAAGATTCGGAGCTTCTTTACGAGCAGTACTTC. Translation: CASSQDSELLYEQYF.